This T cell receptor beta chain was sequenced in a study of blood T cell repertoires in COVID-19 (TCRdb year 2020). Turning to the overall study: The collaborator samples originated in the United States, Italy and Spain and spanned the acute and convalescent phases of COVID-19. The material from the prospective study consisted of cDNA or gDNA derived from T cells, B-cell-depleted T cells, or PBMCs. Subjects who had been exposed to COVID-19, were actively infected with it, or had recovered from it provided the deeply sampled blood TCRbeta repertoires that made up the dataset. The repertoires were released in a freely available public database meant as a resource for research on the immune response to SARS-CoV-2. Samples came from the ongoing ImmuneRACE study (first 160 participants) plus 1,254 subjects from 6 global collaborators. Sample metadata almost always included a de-identified subject ID, COVID-19 status, age in years and sex. Where available, HLA class I and class II types were taken from metadata supplied by the sample provider and were not determined by assay-based typing. What the work shows at the level of the full study, not this receptor alone: The amount of clinical and demographic metadata varied by source and participant and was provided uncurated.

TCRbeta CDR3 regions were amplified from genomic DNA using the immunoSEQ Assay, a bias-controlled multiplex PCR. In the source study's methods: The number of nucleated cells in each sample was estimated from the amplification of reference gene primers within the assay. To quantify the absolute abundance of each unique TCRbeta CDR3 rearrangement, sequence reads were collapsed and filtered. For each sample, productive Simpson clonality was calculated by taking the square root of Simpson's diversity index across productive rearrangements. This immuneACCESS table, as held by TCRdb, lists in-frame sequences with V and J called but not all clones. Of the missing ones, under half trace to an unresolved V gene in checked studies; the others have no known cause. V, J and clone size are those of that table, while D and trimming were read from the DNA. Present in this sample are 80,000 to 90,000 clones, about 85% of which were seen just once. The biggest ten clones account for less than 4% of the sample.

CDR1 is given as SQVTM and CDR2 as ANQGSEA, both from the germline V gene. From its cysteine to its phenylalanine, the CDR3 spans 13 amino acids. The read is trimmed to its CDR3 DNA, 39 bases read in frame from base 1. For this chain, trimming is 6 bases at the V end and 7 bases at the J end, and the number of junction bases without a gene match is 8. As regards this clone: Its antigen is unknown. It has no much larger one-base neighbor in the sample; base qualities were not kept.

In Seattle, one collaborating source enrolled patients while the infection was active and tracked those patients longitudinally over the course of disease. Whole blood was collected in K2EDTA tubes by collaborating institutions according to the institutions' own protocols. Collaborator samples were shipped for TCRbeta analysis as frozen whole blood, isolated PBMCs, or DNA extracted from either sample type. The source of this sequence is a woman older than 75 with COVID-19, enrolled during active disease. Sample: peripheral blood. The chain couples TRBV29-1 to TRBJ1-4, and 7 bases in between align with TRBD1. The nucleotide sequence is TGCAGCGTAGAGACAGGGAGTAGTGAAAAACTGTTTTTT. Its translation is CSVETGSSEKLFF. Joined to the reference TRBV29-1 and TRBJ1-4 proteins, this CDR3 gives the full variable domain: SAVISQKPSRDICQRGTSLTIQCQVDSQVTMMFWYRQQPGQSLTLIATANQGSEATYESGFVIDKFPISRPNLTFSTLTVSNMSPEDSSIYLCSVETGSSEKLFFGSGTQLSVL.